The 26 T cell receptor beta chains below were found in one sample sequenced in a study of blood T cell repertoires in COVID-19. Data came from immunoSEQ multiplex PCR; TCRdb stores just in-frame clones and leaves some out. Of fewer than 250,000 clones listed, roughly 80% were seen once; the top ten hold approximately 2.5%. Sequencing was performed on peripheral blood. Source of these receptors: a woman aged 70 to 79 with active or convalescent COVID-19.

This clone appeared once. In DNA, the CDR3 is TGTGCCAGCAGTGAAAAGGACATCGGCACAGATACGCAGTATTTT. This codes for CASSEKDIGTDTQYF. This chain links TRBV2 with TRBJ2-3; a possible D gene is TRBD1 (5 bases). Per germline, CDR1 SNHLY and CDR2 FYNNEI. V was shortened by 2 bases and J by 1 base, with 10 bases between the two germline ends. The CDR3 contains 15 residues.

V is TRBV2 and J is TRBJ1-5; a weak D match, TRBD1 (5 bases). CDR1 and CDR2 from the germline V gene are SNHLY and FYNNEI. CDR3 size: 14 residues. The V gene lost 6 bases and the J gene lost 10 bases, with 19 bases spanning the gap. In DNA form, the CDR3 reads TGTGCCAGCAGCTCCCGTGGCAGGGAAAGTCCCCAGCATTTT. Residues: CASSSRGRESPQHF.

The rearrangement uses TRBV10-3 and TRBJ2-2, with a weak D call TRBD1 (6 bases). CDR1 and CDR2 from the germline V gene are ENHRY and SYGVKD. The CDR3 runs to 14 residues. V lost 6 bases to trimming and J lost 1 base, with 9 bases between them. The CDR3 bases are TGTGCCATCAGCGGACAGATGAACACCGGGGAGCTGTTTTTT. It translates to CAISGQMNTGELFF.

This clone occurred once. The V call is TRBV5-1, the J call TRBJ1-4; D is uncertain. CDR1 is SGHRS, CDR2 YFSETQ, per germline. The CDR3 totals 17 residues. Deletions cut 0 bases from V and 0 bases from J, with 12 bases between. CDR3 bases: TGCGCCAGCAGCTTGGCTTGGGCAGCAACAACTAATGAAAAACTGTTTTTT. It yields the protein CASSLAWAATTNEKLFF.

This clone turned up a few times. The V gene is TRBV2, the J gene TRBJ2-3; 9 positions match TRBD1. Trimming removed 4 bases from V and 6 bases from J; junction bases left unmatched: 14. The CDR3 is 17 residues long. Per the germline V gene, CDR1 is SNHLY and CDR2 is FYNNEI. The CDR3: CASSAPPGQGGMDTQYF. DNA of the CDR3: TGTGCCAGCAGTGCGCCGCCGGGACAGGGAGGGATGGATACGCAGTATTTT.

With regard to this clone: Here the CDR3 omits its conserved ending phenylalanine or tryptophan, so a read error is the likely source. It is unclear where the CDR3 begins or ends on the DNA, so no DNA is shown, and the CDR3 is as TCRdb lists it. This chain links TRBV3-1 (or the pseudogene TRBV3-2) with TRBJ1-4; the table's D call of TRBD1 was not tested on the DNA. The germline gives CDR1 LGHDT, CDR2 YNNKEL (reference sequence). The CDR3 region is 11 residues in length, termini included. CDR3 region: CASSQEGVPFS.

This clone came up a few times. The V and J genes are TRBV10-3 and TRBJ1-4; 9 bases are shared with TRBD1. CDR3 length: 14 amino acids. V shed 0 bases and J 7 bases; nucleotides not matched to a gene: 0. Germline CDR1 ENHRY, CDR2 SYGVKD. The CDR3 protein is CAISESTGGEKLFF. CDR3 bases: TGTGCCATCAGTGAGTCGACAGGGGGTGAAAAACTGTTTTTT.

The chain employs TRBV5-1 and TRBJ2-7; 9 positions agree with TRBD1. Germline V gene data show CDR1 as SGHRS and CDR2 as YFSETQ. Trimming took 4 bases from V and 0 from J; bases not matched to a gene: 8. The CDR3 is 16 amino acids. CDR3 region: CASSGSGTGPSYEQYF. The CDR3 nucleotides are TGCGCCAGCAGCGGATCCGGGACAGGGCCCTCCTACGAGCAGTACTTC.

The chain links TRBV21-1 to TRBJ1-6; TRBD1, the table's D call, was not compared with the DNA. TRBV21-1 is flagged as a pseudogene. The CDR3 has 19 residues. Here the CDR3 reads CASSKLIAGDSSYNSPLHF. In DNA, the CDR3 is TGTGCCAGCAGCAAACTAATTGCAGGGGATAGCTCCTATAATTCACCCCTCCACTTT.

This chain uses TRBV30 with TRBJ2-3; D may be TRBD2 (6 bases). Germline V gene sequence: CDR1 GTSNPN, CDR2 SVGIG (reference sequence). The CDR3 covers 13 residues. V lost 5 bases to trimming and J lost 0 bases, with 9 bases between them. For the CDR3, the DNA is TGTGCCTGGTTAGCGGCAAGCACAGATACGCAGTATTTT. Its protein product is CAWLAASTDTQYF. Looking up the rest from reference TRBV30 and TRBJ2-3 gives the full variable domain: SQTIHQWPATLVQPVGSPLSLECTVEGTSNPNLYWYRQAAGRGLQLLFYSVGIGQISSEVPQNLSASRPQDRQFILSSKKLLLSDSGFYLCAWLAASTDTQYFGPGTRLTVL.

The chain joins TRBV30 to TRBJ1-4; 7 bases are shared with TRBD1. The CDR3 extends over 12 amino acids. Germline CDR1 GTSNPN, CDR2 SVGIG (reference sequence). DNA for the CDR3: TGTGCTCAGACAGGGAACGGCGAAAAACTGTTTTTT. Amino acids: CAQTGNGEKLFF.

This sequence joins TRBV5-1 and TRBJ2-2; D gene ambiguous. Germline V gene sequence: CDR1 SGHRS, CDR2 YFSETQ. The CDR3 is 15 amino acids. Trimming left V 8 bases short and J 2 bases short, with 16 bases between. The CDR3 region has the DNA TGCGCCAGTAAACGGGTGACTCTCAACACCGGGGAGCTGTTTTTT. Its protein product is CASKRVTLNTGELFF.

The V gene is TRBV24-1, the J gene TRBJ2-3; 15 nucleotides match TRBD2. Per the germline V gene, CDR1 is KGHDR and CDR2 is SFDVKD. The CDR3 is made up of 19 amino acids. The V segment lost 3 bases and the J segment 2 bases; nucleotides outside the gene matches: 8. The CDR3 DNA sequence: TGTGCCACCAGTGATGGGGGACTAGCGGGGGGCTCCTTCACAGATACGCAGTATTTT. Residues: CATSDGGLAGGSFTDTQYF.

The rearrangement uses TRBV5-4 and TRBJ1-1, with 9 bases matching TRBD1. The V and J ends lost 3 bases and 4 bases, in that order; junction bases with no gene match: 4. Germline V lookup: CDR1 SGHNT, CDR2 YYREEE (reference sequence). This CDR3 region has 14 residues. CDR3 region: CASSSNRGRTEAFF. The CDR3 region has the DNA TGTGCCAGCAGCTCTAACAGGGGGCGCACTGAAGCTTTCTTT.

The CDR3 spells CASSFATGNTEAFF. CDR3 coding DNA: TGCGCCAGCAGCTTCGCGACAGGAAACACTGAAGCTTTCTTT. V is TRBV5-1 and J is TRBJ1-1; D is perhaps TRBD1 (6 bases). V was cut by 2 bases and J by 2 bases, with 10 bases left in between. Germline CDR1 SGHRS, CDR2 YFSETQ. The CDR3 runs to 14 residues.

The chain joins TRBV4-1 to TRBJ2-4; TRBD1 agrees at 9 bases. Germline CDR1 and CDR2: MGHRA and YSYEKL. The V segment lost 4 bases and the J segment 3 bases; nucleotides outside the gene matches: 4. The CDR3 runs to 15 residues. In DNA form, the CDR3 reads TGCGCCAGCAGCCGTATGACAGGGGGCAAAAACATTCAGTACTTC. Translating gives CASSRMTGGKNIQYF.

V and J are TRBV19 and TRBJ2-2, with TRBD2 identical over 9 bases. Trimming at V came to 3 bases and at J to 0 bases, leaving 11 bases not matched to a gene. The CDR3 spans 19 residues. Germline CDR1 is LNHDA and CDR2 is SQIVND (reference sequence). The CDR3 coding sequence is TGTGCCAGTAGTATCACTCCGGGACTAGCTGTAGCGAACACCGGGGAGCTGTTTTTT. The encoded protein is CASSITPGLAVANTGELFF.

The chain employs TRBV11-2 and TRBJ2-2; 7 nucleotides agree with TRBD1. CDR1 SGHAT and CDR2 FQNNGV come from the germline V gene. CDR3 length equals 15 residues. Trimming removed 5 bases from V and 4 bases from J; junction bases left unmatched: 7. CDR3: CASSPDRVGTGELFF. The CDR3 nucleotides read TGTGCCAGCAGCCCCGACAGGGTGGGCACCGGGGAGCTGTTTTTT.

CDR3 residues: CASSQDGGRVRAYSPPEAFF. The CDR3 DNA reads as TGCGCCAGCAGCCAAGACGGGGGGCGAGTAAGAGCTTACTCCCCCCCTGAAGCTTTCTTT. The rearrangement uses TRBV4-1 and TRBJ1-1; maybe TRBD1 (6 bases). V was pared by 0 bases and J by 6 bases, with 29 bases between. CDR3 size: 20 residues. CDR1 is MGHRA, CDR2 YSYEKL, per germline.

The chain uses TRBV15 and TRBJ2-7; 8 bases map to TRBD1. The V segment lost 0 bases and the J segment 2 bases; nucleotides outside the gene matches: 3. The CDR3 is made up of 15 amino acids. The V gene's germline CDR1 is LNHNV and CDR2 YYDKDF (reference sequence). The CDR3: CATSRDRGQAYEQYF. The CDR3, as DNA: TGTGCCACCAGCAGAGACAGGGGACAGGCCTACGAGCAGTACTTC.

This chain uses TRBV12-3 or TRBV12-4 with TRBJ2-5, with D hard to call. The CDR3 loop spans 12 amino acids. Trimming left V 5 bases short and J 9 bases short, with 13 bases between. The CDR3 bases are TGTGCCAGCAGTCCGTCCGGGTCGCCCCAGTACTTC. Its protein product is CASSPSGSPQYF.

The J gene is TRBJ1-3, the V gene TRBV18; D is unclear. The germline gives CDR1 KGHSH, CDR2 LQKENI. This CDR3 has 15 amino acids. The V and J ends lost 2 bases and 1 base respectively, with 9 bases between them. The chain's CDR3 is CASSPTEESGNTIYF. As DNA, the CDR3 is TGTGCCAGCTCACCAACTGAAGAGTCTGGAAACACCATATATTTT.

The chain carries TRBV7-2 and TRBJ2-1, with a weak D call TRBD1 (5 bases). The CDR3 runs 15 residues. V was clipped by 3 bases and J by 9 bases, with 18 bases between them. Looked up from germline, CDR1 is SGHTA and CDR2 is FQGNSA. The CDR3 loop reads CASSFGGRASGEQFF. The CDR3 nucleotides read TGTGCCAGCAGCTTCGGCGGCAGGGCTTCAGGTGAGCAGTTCTTC.

The chain has TRBV7-9 and TRBJ1-4, with TRBD1 identical over 7 bases. The J segment lost 8 bases and the V segment lost 5 bases, leaving 5 bases of the junction unmatched. Looked up from germline, CDR1 is SEHNR and CDR2 is FQNEAQ (reference sequence). The CDR3 runs to 13 residues. This CDR3 reads CASSLGQPEKLFF. In DNA form, the CDR3 reads TGTGCCAGCAGCCTGGGACAGCCCGAAAAACTGTTTTTT.

The rearrangement joins TRBV19 to TRBJ1-4; 7 bases fit TRBD1. Germline values: CDR1 LNHDA, CDR2 SQIVND (reference sequence). The CDR3 runs to 16 residues. V shed 4 bases, J shed 0 bases, and the junction held 5 bases outside the gene matches. The CDR3 reads CASSRGQPATNEKLFF. The CDR3 region has the DNA TGTGCCAGTAGTAGGGGACAGCCCGCAACTAATGAAAAACTGTTTTTT.

This chain joins TRBV29-1 and TRBJ2-3; D is ambiguous. Germline values: CDR1 SQVTM, CDR2 ANQGSEA. This CDR3 has 13 amino acids. V shed 5 bases and J shed 3 bases, with 12 bases lying between them. The CDR3 DNA reads TGCAGCGTTCCACCCCAGTTTACAGATACGCAGTATTTT. It specifies CSVPPQFTDTQYF.